The sequence of this TCR beta chain was determined in a study of shared clonotypes between healthy human individuals. Regarding the study as a whole: Lower generation probabilities were found for non-shared clonotypes than for those shared by all four donors. Among the subsets, naive ones generally showed larger estimated richness than memory ones.

In the authors' methods: For the immunoSEQ data, sequences were junction-only without quality scores, so filtering differed. Measured with immunoSEQ multiplex PCR; TCRdb has only the in-frame clones, and not every one. For V, J and clone size, that table is used; D and trimming come from the DNA. The sample has millions of clones, roughly 94% seen once; the top ten hold about 0.13%. The V gene end was trimmed by 4 bases and the J gene end by 2 bases; junction bases not matched to a gene: 7. Germline CDR1 SGHRS, CDR2 YFSETQ. The CDR3 length is 15 residues. On this clone: Its antigen remains unknown.

This chain links TRBV5-1 with TRBJ2-7, with 9 nucleotides matching TRBD1. The receptor comes from a man aged 18-30 years in good health. Sequencing input: naive CD4+ T cells sorted from blood. Subset meaning: CD45RA+ positively selected. For the CDR3, the DNA is TGCGCCAGCAGCCCTGGAGGGACAGGGACCTACGAGCAGTACTTC. Translation gives CASSPGGTGTYEQYF.